This T cell receptor beta chain comes out of a study of CD8 T cells in ankylosing spondylitis. The germline gives CDR1 SQVTM, CDR2 ANQGSEA. The CDR3 runs to 14 residues. V gave up 7 bases and J gave up 0 bases, with 13 bases separating them. The study, taken as a whole, reports: Those disease-linked clones were CD8+; they were also relatively rare in peripheral blood. Typical of ankylosing spondylitis blood, it appeared, was a TCR beta motif of eight highly homologous variants.

Each CDR3 protein gets one entry after TCRdb re-called the 5' RACE reads with MiXCR. The table records around 890,000 distinct CDR3 sequences, approximately 10% of them present only once. This clonotype has ten or more counts. Its cognate antigen is unknown. The clonotype was recovered from a male donor with ankylosing spondylitis. Sequencing input: blood, either unsorted or a sorted T cell fraction (not recorded which). The rearrangement links TRBV29-1 to TRBJ2-1; maybe TRBD2 (6 bases). DNA of the CDR3: TGCAGCGGCGAGACTAGGAGCTCCTACAATGAGCAGTTCTTC. Translation gives CSGETRSSYNEQFF.